This T cell receptor (beta chain) is from a study of cytomegalovirus exposure and HLA in healthy donors. Per germline, CDR1 SNHLY and CDR2 FYNNEI. Trimming took off 4 bases at V and 2 bases at J, with 12 bases between the two ends. The CDR3 is 15 amino acids. It was with 60 Vbeta and 13 Jbeta primers that the PCR ran. Per the original data handling: The count from a later analysis was about 80 million unique TCR beta chains, roughly 11 million of them shared. Data came from immunoSEQ multiplex PCR; TCRdb stores just in-frame clones and leaves some out. The DNA gave D and trimming, while V, J and clone size come from that table. This table has some 130,000 clones, about 78% appearing once. In its sample, this clone was seen a few times.

The receptor comes from a human donor in good health. This chain joins TRBV2 and TRBJ1-5; no clear D gene. Sequences were obtained from PBMCs. The CDR3 loop is CASSGAQARNQPQHF. The DNA for the CDR3 is TGTGCCAGCAGTGGGGCCCAGGCTCGCAATCAGCCCCAGCATTTT.